This T cell receptor (beta chain) was identified in a study of long-term antiretroviral therapy in people with HIV. The CDR3 is 13 amino acids. V dropped 6 bases and J dropped 0 bases, with 7 bases sitting between them. The germline V gene encodes CDR1 ENHRY and CDR2 SYGVKD. Survey-level immunoSEQ v3.0 assays were run. The protocol was immunoSEQ multiplex PCR, while the TCRdb copy is restricted to in-frame clones and leaves out a portion. The sample records 7,500 to 8,500 clones, roughly 80% being singletons. J is TRBJ2-3 and V is TRBV10-3; D assignment may be TRBD1 or TRBD2 (5 bases each). This sequence was found in a man aged 35 to 55 with HIV. The sample consisted of unsorted PBMCs, taken 2.6 years before starting antiretroviral therapy. CDR3 DNA: TGTGCCATCAGCGGGGCGAGCACAGATACGCAGTATTTT. Amino acid sequence: CAISGASTDTQYF.